This entry lists 3 T cell receptor beta chains sequenced from one sample in a study of regulatory T cells in long-lasting Graves disease. Library construction for TCR beta used iRepertoire HTBI primers and Arm-PCR of CDR3 regions. TCRdb redid the calling of the multiplex PCR reads with MiXCR, one entry per CDR3 protein. The table has about 470,000 distinct CDR3 sequences, roughly 16% seen once. Time point defined: newly diagnosed GD, antithyroid drugs for less than 3 months. After RNA was extracted from PBMCs, the TCR library was made from it. These data were also filed under a second study, of T cells in Graves' hyperthyroidism and ophthalmopathy.

This sample comprised peripheral blood mononuclear cells (PBMCs), obtained at new diagnosis, from a patient treated with antithyroid drugs. These TCRs come from a man in his forties with Graves disease.

Details on this clonotype: A much larger clone is a single base away; this may be a read error. The chain carries TRBV5-6 and TRBJ2-4; 8 nucleotides align to TRBD2. V lost 5 bases and J lost 13; bases outside the gene matches: 23. Germline V gives CDR1 SGHDT, CDR2 YYEEEE. This CDR3 has 17 amino acids. Here the CDR3 reads CASRMGGLAGNTNEQYF. DNA of the CDR3: TGTGCCAGCAGGATGGGGGGATTAGCGGGAAACACCAATGAGCAGTACTTC.

V gene TRBV30 combines with J gene TRBJ1-1, with 7 bases that match TRBD1. Looked up from germline, CDR1 is GTSNPN and CDR2 is SVGIG (reference sequence). With V trimmed by 8 bases and J by 7 bases, 13 bases remained unmatched. The CDR3 covers 13 residues. The CDR3 loop is CAGTPGGRVEAFF. DNA of the CDR3: TGTGCCGGAACCCCAGGGGGGCGTGTTGAAGCTTTCTTT.

This clonotype was counted ten times or more. The chain employs TRBV5-6 and TRBJ2-3, with no clear D. CDR1 is SGHDT and CDR2 is YYEEEE in the germline V gene. With 6 bases removed from V and 2 bases from J, the gap between germline ends came to 10 bases. The CDR3 length is 13 residues. CDR3 nucleotide sequence: TGTGCCAGCACCGGGCGTGACACAGATACGCAGTATTTT. Its protein is CASTGRDTDTQYF.